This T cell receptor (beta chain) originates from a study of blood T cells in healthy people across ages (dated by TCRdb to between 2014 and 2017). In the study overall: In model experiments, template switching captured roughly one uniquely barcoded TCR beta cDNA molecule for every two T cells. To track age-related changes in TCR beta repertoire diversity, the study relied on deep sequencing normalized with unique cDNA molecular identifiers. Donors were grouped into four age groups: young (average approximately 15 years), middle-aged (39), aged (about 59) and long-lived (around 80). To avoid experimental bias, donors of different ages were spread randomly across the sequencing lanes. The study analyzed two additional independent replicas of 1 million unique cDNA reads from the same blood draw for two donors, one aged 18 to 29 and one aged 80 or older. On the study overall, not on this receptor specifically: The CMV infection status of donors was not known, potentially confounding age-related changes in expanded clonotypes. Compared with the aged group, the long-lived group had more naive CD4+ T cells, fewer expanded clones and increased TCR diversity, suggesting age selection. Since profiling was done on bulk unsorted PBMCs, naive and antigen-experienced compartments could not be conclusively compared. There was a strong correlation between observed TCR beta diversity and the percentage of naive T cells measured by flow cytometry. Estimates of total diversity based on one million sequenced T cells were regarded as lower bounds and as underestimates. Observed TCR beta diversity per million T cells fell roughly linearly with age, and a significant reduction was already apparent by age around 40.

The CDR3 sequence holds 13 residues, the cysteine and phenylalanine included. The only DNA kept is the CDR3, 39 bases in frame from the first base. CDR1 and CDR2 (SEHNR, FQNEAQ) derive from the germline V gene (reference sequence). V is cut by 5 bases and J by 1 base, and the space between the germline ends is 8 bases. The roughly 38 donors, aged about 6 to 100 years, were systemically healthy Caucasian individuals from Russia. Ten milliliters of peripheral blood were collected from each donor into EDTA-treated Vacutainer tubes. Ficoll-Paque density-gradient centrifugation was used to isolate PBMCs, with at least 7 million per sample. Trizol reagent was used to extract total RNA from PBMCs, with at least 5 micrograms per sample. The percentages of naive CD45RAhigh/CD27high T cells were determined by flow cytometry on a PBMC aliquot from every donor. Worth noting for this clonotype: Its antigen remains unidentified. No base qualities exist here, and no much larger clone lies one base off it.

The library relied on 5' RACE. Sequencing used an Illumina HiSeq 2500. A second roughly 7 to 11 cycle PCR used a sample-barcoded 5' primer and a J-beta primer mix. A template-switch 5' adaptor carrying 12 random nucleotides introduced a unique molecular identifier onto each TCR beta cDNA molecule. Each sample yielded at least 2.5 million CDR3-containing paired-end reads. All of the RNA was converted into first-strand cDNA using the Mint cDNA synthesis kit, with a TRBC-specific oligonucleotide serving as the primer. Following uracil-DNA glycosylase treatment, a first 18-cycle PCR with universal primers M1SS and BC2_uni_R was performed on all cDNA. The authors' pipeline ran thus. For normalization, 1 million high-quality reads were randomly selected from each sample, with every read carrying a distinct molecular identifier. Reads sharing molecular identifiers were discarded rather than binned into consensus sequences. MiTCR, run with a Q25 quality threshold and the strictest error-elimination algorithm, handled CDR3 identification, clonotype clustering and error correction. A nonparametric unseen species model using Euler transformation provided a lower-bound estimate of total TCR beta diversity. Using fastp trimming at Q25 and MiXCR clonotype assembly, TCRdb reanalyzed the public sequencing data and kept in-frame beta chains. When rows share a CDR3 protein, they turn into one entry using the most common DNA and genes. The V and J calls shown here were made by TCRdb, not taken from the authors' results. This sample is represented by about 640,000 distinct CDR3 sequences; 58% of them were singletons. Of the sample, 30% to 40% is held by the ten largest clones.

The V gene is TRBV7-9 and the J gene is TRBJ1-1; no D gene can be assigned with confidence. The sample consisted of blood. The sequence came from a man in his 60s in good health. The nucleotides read TGTGCCAGCAGCGTCAACGGGAACACTGAAGCTTTCTTT. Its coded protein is CASSVNGNTEAFF.